The rows below give T cell receptor beta chains drawn from one sample of a study of identical twins. TCRdb re-analysed the 5' RACE reads in MiXCR, keeping a single row per CDR3 protein. The sample holds 500,000 to 700,000 distinct CDR3 sequences, less than 9% seen once. The data also belong to a second study, concerning yellow fever vaccine responses in identical twins.

Sequencing was done on a sample of PBMCs. The receptors stem from a woman aged 18-29 years in good health. Each CDR3 is given with its conserved first and last residue. The order of the fields is J gene, CDR3 length, clone size, D gene, V gene, CDR3 DNA, CDR3 protein. D genes are given only for firm matches. Size tells how often a clone was seen (once, few, many) or the class of an expanded clone, and some rows leave it out.

TRBJ2-3	16	few	TRBD2	TRBV29-1	TGCAGCGTGTTTAATAGCGGGAGTGTCGGCACAGATACGCAGTATTTT	CSVFNSGSVGTDTQYF
TRBJ2-1	14	-	-	TRBV7-7	TGTGCCAGCAGCTCAAACCCGGACCTAAATGAGCAGTTCTTC	CASSSNPDLNEQFF
TRBJ2-1	15	-	TRBD2	TRBV2	TGTGCCAGCACCACCCAGCGGGAGGTTTACAATGAGCAGTTCTTC	CASTTQREVYNEQFF
TRBJ2-5	15	many	-	TRBV6-1	TGTGCCAGCACAGCCCAACTAGGGCTCCAAGAGACCCAGTACTTC	CASTAQLGLQETQYF
TRBJ1-2	16	-	TRBD1	TRBV7-9	TGTGCCAGCAGCCTCCTTGGAGGCAGGGGGCAGGTTGGCTACACCTTC	CASSLLGGRGQVGYTF
TRBJ2-1	19	many	-	TRBV24-1	TGTGCCACCAGTGATCACTTGGCCGATTACACTGCGGGTTACAATGAGCAGTTCTTC	CATSDHLADYTAGYNEQFF
TRBJ2-1	14	many	-	TRBV7-9	TGTGCCAGCAGATCTTCCGACGGAGAAAACAAGCAGTTCTTC	CASRSSDGENKQFF
TRBJ1-6	13	-	-	TRBV15	TGTGCCACCGGAGGGGCGGCGAATTCACCCCTCCACTTT	CATGGAANSPLHF
TRBJ1-1	13	-	-	TRBV5-1	TGCGCCAGCAGCGCCATGAGTAACACTGAAGCTTTCTTT	CASSAMSNTEAFF
TRBJ1-1	14	few	-	TRBV9	TGTGCCAGCAGCGTAGTTGAGGGGAAGACTGAAGCTTTCTTT	CASSVVEGKTEAFF
TRBJ2-1	15	-	TRBD2	TRBV5-4	TGTGCCAGCAGCTTTCTAGCGGGACGGGACAATGAGCAGTTCTTC	CASSFLAGRDNEQFF
TRBJ2-2	15	few	TRBD1	TRBV10-3	TGTGCCATCAGTGAGACAGGGGGCGACACCGGGGAGCTGTTTTTT	CAISETGGDTGELFF
TRBJ2-3	12	-	-	TRBV12-3/TRBV12-4	TGTGCCAGCAGTCCAGGGATGGAAACGCAGTATTTT	CASSPGMETQYF
TRBJ2-6	13	-	-	TRBV12-3/TRBV12-4	TGTGCCAGCAGTTTGGACCTCGCCAACGTCCTGACTTTC	CASSLDLANVLTF
TRBJ1-6	16	many	-	TRBV5-5	TGTGCCAGCAGTTTTCCGGGGGTTTCCTATAATTCACCCCTCCACTTT	CASSFPGVSYNSPLHF
TRBJ1-5	13	-	-	TRBV12-3/TRBV12-4	TGTGCCAGCATGTGGGGAGGCAATCAGCCCCAGCATTTT	CASMWGGNQPQHF
TRBJ2-2	12	many	-	TRBV20-1	TGCAGTGCTAATTCGTACACCGGGGAGCTGTTTTTT	CSANSYTGELFF
TRBJ1-1	11	few	-	TRBV5-6	TGTGCCAGCAGCTTGGGCCCCGGAGCTTTCTTT	CASSLGPGAFF
TRBJ2-1	17	many	TRBD2	TRBV29-1	TGCAGCGTTCCCGGGACTAGCGGGAAAATCTCCTACAATGAGCAGTTCTTC	CSVPGTSGKISYNEQFF
TRBJ2-7	18	many	TRBD2	TRBV11-1	TGTGCCAGCAGCTTAGTTACTAGCGGGAGTCAACCACTCTACGAGCAGTACTTC	CASSLVTSGSQPLYEQYF
TRBJ1-5	15	-	TRBD1	TRBV7-2	TGTGCCAGCAGCCTAAGGACAGGGGGCGATTGGCCCCAGCATTTT	CASSLRTGGDWPQHF
TRBJ2-2	15	-	TRBD2	TRBV20-1	TGCAGTGTACCGGGCGGGGGGGCGAACACCGGGGAGCTGTTTTTT	CSVPGGGANTGELFF
TRBJ2-1	13	-	TRBD2	TRBV20-1	TGCAGTGCTAGACCACCCCCAGCGGGGGAGCAGTTCTTC	CSARPPPAGEQFF
TRBJ1-5	16	few	-	TRBV4-1	TGCGCCAGCAGCCAAGATTTCTCAGGGAGCAATCAGCCCCAGCATTTT	CASSQDFSGSNQPQHF
TRBJ2-1	16	many	-	TRBV24-1	TGTGCCACCAGTGATGGCGGGTTGAGCTCCTACAATGAGCAGTTCTTC	CATSDGGLSSYNEQFF
TRBJ2-6	17	-	-	TRBV11-2	TGTGCCAGCAGCTTAGTGGCAGTAAGCTCTGGGGCCAACGTCCTGACTTTC	CASSLVAVSSGANVLTF
TRBJ2-1	13	few	TRBD1	TRBV6-1	TGTGCCAGCCGACAGGGGGGACGCAATGAGCAGTTCTTC	CASRQGGRNEQFF
TRBJ2-3	16	few	-	TRBV4-2	TGTGCCAGCAGCCAAGTCTTGGAGGGTCTAACAGATACGCAGTATTTT	CASSQVLEGLTDTQYF
TRBJ2-3	14	-	-	TRBV12-3/TRBV12-4	TGTGCCAGCAGTTTGACAGGGAGGACAGATACGCAGTATTTT	CASSLTGRTDTQYF
TRBJ1-1	16	-	TRBD1	TRBV7-2	TGTGCCAGCAGCGGCTATCCGGGACAGGGATCCACTGAAGCTTTCTTT	CASSGYPGQGSTEAFF
TRBJ2-6	16	-	-	TRBV5-1	TGCGCCAGCAGCACGGTTGGGGGCGCTGGGGCCAACGTCCTGACTTTC	CASSTVGGAGANVLTF
TRBJ1-5	15	few	TRBD1	TRBV4-1	TGCGCCAGCAGCTTCCTGGGACAGGGGACTCAGCCCCAGCATTTT	CASSFLGQGTQPQHF
TRBJ2-1	16	-	-	TRBV12-3/TRBV12-4	TGTGCCAGCAGCAAGGAGGATAGGGGGGGCCGCAATGAGCAGTTCTTC	CASSKEDRGGRNEQFF
TRBJ2-5	14	-	TRBD1	TRBV15	TGTGCCACCAGCAGCGACAGGGTTGGGGAGACCCAGTACTTC	CATSSDRVGETQYF
TRBJ2-2	15	few	TRBD2	TRBV7-6	TGTGCCAGCAAAGGGAGGGACCTGAACACCGGGGAGCTGTTTTTT	CASKGRDLNTGELFF
TRBJ1-1	14	few	-	TRBV6-1	TGTGCCAGCAGAAAGGTTGGGGATGGCACTGAAGCTTTCTTT	CASRKVGDGTEAFF
TRBJ2-3	14	-	TRBD2	TRBV28	TGTGCCAGCAGTTTCATAAGCGGGACCGATACGCAGTATTTT	CASSFISGTDTQYF
TRBJ2-7	14	-	-	TRBV28	TGTGCCAGCAGTCCCCGACAGGTTGGCTACGAGCAGTACTTC	CASSPRQVGYEQYF
TRBJ2-1	14	few	TRBD2	TRBV5-1	TGCGCCAGCAGTGTGGTGGGACTAGACAATGAGCAGTTCTTC	CASSVVGLDNEQFF
TRBJ2-7	15	few	-	TRBV28	TGTGCCAGCAGTTTTCTCAGCTCCCCCGCCTACGAGCAGTACTTC	CASSFLSSPAYEQYF
TRBJ1-1	16	-	-	TRBV7-2	TGTGCCAGCAGCTATCAACAGGGCCTAGTTCCCACTGAAGCTTTCTTT	CASSYQQGLVPTEAFF
TRBJ2-1	16	few	-	TRBV7-8	TGTGCCAGCAGCCGCGGGACCGCTTTCGTCTACAATGAGCAGTTCTTC	CASSRGTAFVYNEQFF